This is a list of T cell receptor beta chains from one sample in a study of cytomegalovirus exposure and HLA in healthy donors. TCRdb's copy holds only in-frame clones and misses some; the assay was immunoSEQ multiplex PCR. The repertoire holds about 140,000 clones, with about four fifths as singletons. Sequencing used PBMCs. The source is a young man in good health and CMV-seropositive. CDR3s include the opening cysteine and the closing phenylalanine or tryptophan. A D gene is named only where the DNA matches it firmly. Expanded clones are given a class, and other clones once, few, many or no size at all.

TRBV28	NA	NA	17	TRBJ1-5	CASSSSRGARSNQPQHF	TGTGCCAGCAGCTCCTCACGGGGGGCTAGAAGCAATCAGCCCCAGCATTTT
TRBV25-1	NA	NA	16	TRBJ2-3	CASSDSFGGGTDTQYF	TGTGCCAGCAGTGACTCTTTTGGTGGGGGGACAGATACGCAGTATTTT
TRBV28	NA	NA	12	TRBJ2-7	CASRLNTYEQYF	TGTGCCAGCAGACTGAATACCTACGAGCAGTACTTC
TRBV29-1	NA	TRBD2	16	TRBJ2-7	CSARDRGTSGSYEQYF	TGCAGCGCCCGAGACAGGGGGACTAGCGGCTCCTACGAGCAGTACTTC
TRBV7-9	NA	NA	12	TRBJ1-1	CARDTLNTEAFF	TGTGCCAGAGACACCTTGAACACTGAAGCTTTCTTT
TRBV6-5	NA	NA	15	TRBJ2-7	CASSYSDSEPYEQYF	TGTGCCAGCAGTTACTCGGATAGCGAACCCTACGAGCAGTACTTC
TRBV5-1	NA	TRBD1	15	TRBJ2-7	CASFGGQGAPYEQYF	TGCGCCAGCTTCGGGGGACAGGGGGCCCCCTACGAGCAGTACTTC
TRBV18	NA	NA	14	TRBJ2-5	CASSPSGPRETQYF	TGTGCCAGCTCACCGAGCGGGCCCCGAGAGACCCAGTACTTC
TRBV7-9	NA	TRBD2	17	TRBJ2-3	CASSLVGTSGAADTQYF	TGTGCCAGCAGCTTAGTGGGGACTAGCGGGGCCGCAGATACGCAGTATTTT
TRBV6-6	NA	TRBD2	15	TRBJ2-1	CASSSGLAGVNEQFF	TGTGCCAGCAGTTCCGGACTAGCGGGAGTAAATGAGCAGTTCTTC
TRBV28	NA	TRBD2	15	TRBJ2-7	CASSTPRAGRNEQYF	TGTGCCAGCAGTACCCCCCGCGCCGGGAGGAACGAGCAGTACTTC
TRBV9	NA	NA	14	TRBJ1-3	CASSVSVSGNTIYF	TGTGCCAGCAGCGTTTCGGTTTCGGGAAACACCATATATTTT
TRBV21-1	NA	NA	18	TRBJ1-3	CASSKSSGLPPSGNTIYF	TGTGCCAGCAGCAAATCCTCGGGACTTCCTCCCTCTGGAAACACCATATATTTT
TRBV28	NA	TRBD1	13	TRBJ2-7	CASSLDRDYEQYF	TGTGCCAGCAGTTTGGACAGGGATTACGAGCAGTACTTC
TRBV6-1	NA	NA	11	TRBJ1-1	CASSRGSEAFF	TGTGCCAGCAGTAGAGGATCTGAAGCTTTCTTT
TRBV5-1	once	NA	13	TRBJ2-3	CASSLGGTDTQYF	TGCGCCAGCAGCTTGGGCGGGACAGATACGCAGTATTTT
TRBV14	NA	NA	15	TRBJ1-6	CASSQDHAGFSPLHF	TGTGCCAGCAGCCAAGATCACGCGGGATTTTCACCCCTCCACTTT
TRBV2	NA	NA	13	TRBJ2-7	CASTPPTPIEQYF	TGTGCCAGCACCCCCCCGACACCGATCGAGCAGTACTTC
TRBV5-6	NA	NA	14	TRBJ2-2	CASSLRSDTGELFF	TGTGCCAGCAGCTTGCGGTCGGACACCGGGGAGCTGTTTTTT
TRBV9	NA	TRBD2	18	TRBJ2-3	CASSVGREGLTGTDTQYF	TGTGCCAGCAGCGTAGGTCGGGAGGGCCTCACTGGCACAGATACGCAGTATTTT
TRBV19	NA	TRBD1	16	TRBJ1-2	CASSFKWDSLNYGYTF	TGTGCCAGTAGTTTCAAATGGGACAGTCTTAACTATGGCTACACCTTC
TRBV6-5	NA	NA	13	TRBJ1-3	CASRRDLGNTIYF	TGTGCCAGCAGACGGGACTTAGGAAACACCATATATTTT
TRBV9	NA	TRBD2	14	TRBJ2-2	CASSGLAFAGELFF	TGTGCCAGCAGTGGACTAGCTTTTGCCGGGGAGCTGTTTTTT
TRBV5-1	NA	TRBD1	17	TRBJ2-1	CASSSPGGLSSYNEQFF	TGCGCCAGCAGCTCCCCAGGGGGCCTCAGCTCCTACAATGAGCAGTTCTTC
TRBV28	NA	TRBD1	16	TRBJ2-3	CASSARQGPPTDTQYF	TGTGCCAGCAGTGCACGACAGGGGCCCCCCACAGATACGCAGTATTTT
TRBV30	NA	NA	13	TRBJ1-2	CAWSVRQRYGYTF	TGTGCCTGGAGTGTACGACAGAGATATGGCTACACCTTC
TRBV27	once	TRBD1	13	TRBJ2-7	CASGQGASYEQYF	TGTGCCAGCGGACAGGGGGCGAGCTACGAGCAGTACTTC
TRBV7-5	once	NA	19	TRBJ2-3	CARSLTGPPRDTGADTQYF	TGTGCCAGAAGCTTAACAGGGCCGCCACGGGACACAGGCGCAGATACGCAGTATTTT
TRBV19	NA	TRBD2	14	TRBJ2-1	CASSISGDYNEQFF	TGTGCCAGTAGTATTAGCGGGGACTACAATGAGCAGTTCTTC
TRBV6-5	NA	NA	15	TRBJ1-6	CASKGPGAGNSPLHF	TGTGCCAGCAAAGGACCGGGAGCGGGGAATTCACCCCTCCACTTT
TRBV6-6	few	TRBD1	13	TRBJ1-4	CASLPGGNEKLFF	TGTGCCAGCCTCCCAGGGGGCAATGAAAAACTGTTTTTT
TRBV5-1	NA	TRBD1	14	TRBJ2-3	CASSLTGAEDTQYF	TGCGCCAGCAGCCTGACAGGGGCTGAGGATACGCAGTATTTT
TRBV19	NA	NA	13	TRBJ1-5	CATTSGGIRAQHF	TGTGCCACCACCTCGGGGGGTATCAGGGCCCAGCATTTT
TRBV6-1	NA	NA	11	TRBJ2-7	CATFQGYEQYF	TGTGCCACCTTTCAGGGCTACGAGCAGTACTTC
TRBV6-5	NA	NA	13	TRBJ1-5	CASRIAADQPQHF	TGTGCCAGCCGAATCGCGGCTGATCAGCCCCAGCATTTT
TRBV5-5	NA	NA	13	TRBJ2-5	CASNWDSKETQYF	TGTGCCAGCAACTGGGACTCGAAAGAGACCCAGTACTTC
TRBV7-9	NA	NA	14	TRBJ2-7	CASSLVQGPHEQYF	TGTGCCAGCAGCTTAGTGCAGGGCCCCCACGAGCAGTACTTC
TRBV7-9	NA	NA	14	TRBJ2-5	CASSPTGLQETQYF	TGTGCCAGCAGCCCCACGGGACTTCAAGAGACCCAGTACTTC